These T cell receptor beta chains were read from a single sample in a study. TCRdb reprocessed the multiplex PCR reads via MiXCR and lists one record per CDR3 protein. The sample includes 2,500 or so distinct CDR3 sequences, 2% to 3% of them seen just once. The sample consisted of tumor-infiltrating Tregs sorted from the breast tumor. Source of these receptors: a female donor with breast cancer. CDR3s include the opening cysteine and the closing phenylalanine or tryptophan. A D gene is named only where the DNA matches it firmly. Rows give clone size only sometimes, using once, few, many, or a class for an expanded clone.

medium-sized,TRBV12-3/TRBV12-4,NA,TRBJ1-2,CASTVGRWLGWGYTF,TGTGCCAGCACGGTTGGGAGATGGCTGGGATGGGGCTACACCTTC
NA,TRBV12-3/TRBV12-4,NA,TRBJ1-2,CASSSSANYGYTF,TGTGCCAGCAGTTCGTCAGCTAACTATGGCTACACCTTC
medium-sized,TRBV12-3/TRBV12-4,NA,TRBJ1-2,CASSFSQNYGYTF,TGTGCCAGCAGTTTCAGCCAGAACTATGGCTACACCTTC
medium-sized,TRBV12-3/TRBV12-4,NA,TRBJ1-2,CASGPTFYGYTF,TGTGCCAGCGGGCCCACATTTTATGGCTACACCTTC
medium-sized,TRBV12-3/TRBV12-4,NA,TRBJ1-2,CASSLVVTGNPFGYTF,TGTGCCAGCAGTTTAGTAGTAACAGGGAATCCATTTGGCTACACCTTC
medium-sized,TRBV12-3/TRBV12-4,NA,TRBJ1-2,CASSLRFLNGYTF,TGTGCCAGCAGTTTAAGGTTCCTTAACGGCTACACCTTC
medium-sized,TRBV12-3/TRBV12-4,NA,TRBJ1-2,CASSLAQRGSYYGYTF,TGTGCCAGCAGTTTAGCTCAGAGAGGATCCTACTATGGCTACACCTTC
medium-sized,TRBV12-3/TRBV12-4,NA,TRBJ1-2,CASSLQAAVGYTF,TGTGCCAGCAGTTTACAGGCCGCCGTTGGCTACACCTTC
medium-sized,TRBV12-3/TRBV12-4,NA,TRBJ1-2,CASSFYAESASYGYTF,TGTGCCAGCAGTTTCTACGCTGAATCGGCGAGCTATGGCTACACCTTC
medium-sized,TRBV12-3/TRBV12-4,NA,TRBJ1-2,CASSQSGRTNYGYTF,TGTGCCAGCAGTCAGAGCGGGCGGACCAACTATGGCTACACCTTC
medium-sized,TRBV12-3/TRBV12-4,NA,TRBJ1-2,CASSLVAYGYTF,TGTGCCAGCAGTTTAGTGGCCTATGGCTACACCTTC
medium-sized,TRBV12-3/TRBV12-4,TRBD1,TRBJ1-2,CASSQETGLGYGYTF,TGTGCCAGCAGTCAGGAGACAGGGCTCGGCTATGGCTACACCTTC
medium-sized,TRBV12-3/TRBV12-4,NA,TRBJ1-2,CASSRPGQYYGYTF,TGTGCCAGCAGTCGGCCGGGACAATACTATGGCTACACCTTC
medium-sized,TRBV12-3/TRBV12-4,TRBD1,TRBJ1-2,CASQYRGNYGYTF,TGTGCCAGCCAGTACAGGGGTAACTATGGCTACACCTTC
medium-sized,TRBV12-3/TRBV12-4,NA,TRBJ1-2,CASSLKSGVYGYTF,TGTGCCAGCAGTTTAAAGTCAGGGGTATATGGCTACACCTTC
medium-sized,TRBV12-3/TRBV12-4,NA,TRBJ1-2,CASSLGSVYGYTF,TGTGCCAGCAGCCTTGGGTCCGTCTATGGCTACACCTTC
medium-sized,TRBV12-3/TRBV12-4,NA,TRBJ1-2,CASSFSAGYYGYTF,TGTGCCAGCAGTTTCAGCGCGGGGTACTATGGCTACACCTTC
medium-sized,TRBV12-3/TRBV12-4,NA,TRBJ1-2,CASSKTGYGYTF,TGTGCCAGCAGTAAAACGGGCTATGGCTACACCTTC
medium-sized,TRBV12-3/TRBV12-4,TRBD1,TRBJ1-2,CASRDLTGMDGYTF,TGTGCCAGCAGAGACCTGACAGGGATGGATGGCTACACCTTC
medium-sized,TRBV12-3/TRBV12-4,NA,TRBJ1-2,CASSLWGVRGYTF,TGTGCCAGCAGTTTATGGGGTGTTAGGGGCTACACCTTC
medium-sized,TRBV12-3/TRBV12-4,NA,TRBJ1-2,CASSVPGQSTSGYTF,TGTGCCAGCAGTGTGCCGGGACAATCAACCAGTGGCTACACCTTC
large,TRBV12-3/TRBV12-4,TRBD1,TRBJ1-2,CASSSGTGNYGYTF,TGTGCCAGCAGTTCCGGGACAGGGAACTATGGCTACACCTTC